This TCR beta chain was sequenced during a study of T cells in Graves' hyperthyroidism and ophthalmopathy. Across the whole study: The blood sample was taken at first diagnosis, before treatment began. Study-wide findings and caveats: Median prediction lead before ophthalmopathy onset was 6.5 months with the model. Most thyroid clonotypes with frequency above 0.001 were detected in blood.

Investigators excluded patients with uncontrolled infection, other autoimmune disease, pregnancy or lactation. Per the germline V gene, CDR1 is GTSNPN and CDR2 is SVGIG (reference sequence). This CDR3 region has 13 residues. Trimming took 0 bases from V and 7 from J, leaving 13 bases between them. This clonotype was counted a few times. Its antigen remains unidentified. The TCR beta CDR3 regions underwent amplification using RNA transcripts as the source. HTBI primers drove first-round RT-PCR of the TCR CDR3. TCRdb reanalysed the multiplex PCR reads using MiXCR and keeps one entry per CDR3 protein. The sample has roughly 700,000 distinct CDR3 sequences, 14% seen once.

The chain links TRBV30 to TRBJ2-7; D is perhaps TRBD2 (5 bases). What was sequenced was blood. The sequence was obtained from a woman in her late teens or twenties with Graves' hyperthyroidism. The CDR3 region has the DNA TGTGCCTGGAGTGTAAGGCAGCCGGGGGAGCAGTACTTC. Translated: CAWSVRQPGEQYF.